Below, 9 T cell receptor beta chains from the same sample are listed, as sequenced in a study of shared clonotypes between healthy human individuals. Only in-frame clones appear in the TCRdb table, and some are missing; sequencing was by immunoSEQ multiplex PCR. In the table there are around 510,000 clones, around 77% of which are singletons. Sequenced input: PBMCs. These receptors all come from a middle-aged woman in good health. Some clones in this sample may be carry-over from other donors' samples.

V is TRBV21-1 and J is TRBJ1-2; the D call TRBD1 from the table was never checked on the DNA. TRBV21-1 is a pseudogene locus. The CDR3 is made up of 13 amino acids. CDR3 DNA sequence: TGTGCCAGCAGGACGACATTCAACTATGGCTACACCTTC. Protein: CASRTTFNYGYTF.

The chain has TRBV27 and TRBJ1-1, with TRBD1 identical over 7 bases. V lost 7 bases and J lost 0; bases outside the gene matches: 14. The CDR3 sequence is 17 residues long. In germline, CDR1 is MNHEY, CDR2 SMNVEV (reference sequence). CDR3 coding DNA: TGTGCCAGCACCCGTCGGTGGGACAGTGATATGAACACTGAAGCTTTCTTT. Amino acids: CASTRRWDSDMNTEAFF.

The gene calls are TRBV28 and TRBJ1-2, with no clear D. The germline V and J ends were trimmed by 3 bases and 7 bases, with 9 bases remaining between them. The CDR3 totals 12 residues. Germline values: CDR1 MDHEN, CDR2 SYDVKM. CDR3 amino acids: CASSLRAFGYTF. The DNA for the CDR3 is TGTGCCAGCAGTTTGAGGGCGTTTGGCTACACCTTC.

In the case of this clone: The identical CDR3 is also encoded by other nucleotide sequences in the sample. This rearrangement joins TRBV7-9 to TRBJ1-1; 8 bases map to TRBD1. With 1 base clipped from V and 4 bases from J, the junction kept 2 bases outside the gene matches. This CDR3 contains 14 residues. In germline, CDR1 is SEHNR, CDR2 FQNEAQ (reference sequence). CDR3 loop: CASSLVQGATEAFF. The DNA for the CDR3 is TGTGCCAGCAGCTTAGTCCAGGGGGCCACTGAAGCTTTCTTT.

CDR3 nucleotide sequence: TGCGCCAGCAGCTCCCCATCGGTAGATACGCAGTATTTT. Its protein is CASSSPSVDTQYF. This chain links TRBV5-1 with TRBJ2-3; D unresolved. V was trimmed by 3 bases and J by 5 bases, leaving 10 bases between them. Looked up from germline, CDR1 is SGHRS and CDR2 is YFSETQ. The CDR3 loop spans 13 amino acids.

This clone was picked up one time. V gene TRBV19 combines with J gene TRBJ2-7; D is unclear. V dropped 3 bases and J dropped 4 bases, with 10 bases sitting between them. Germline CDR1 LNHDA, CDR2 SQIVND (reference sequence). The CDR3 contains 13 residues. The CDR3 here is CASSIGRNYEQYF. The CDR3 DNA follows: TGTGCCAGTAGTATCGGAAGGAATTACGAGCAGTACTTC.

This clone came up once. V is TRBV6-5 and J is TRBJ2-5; D gene uncertain. With 2 bases removed from V and 4 bases from J, the gap between germline ends came to 11 bases. From germline, CDR1 is MNHEY and CDR2 SVGAGI. There are 14 residues in the CDR3. CDR3 nucleotide sequence: TGTGCCAGCAGTTACGGGGATTCTAGAGAGACCCAGTACTTC. Protein sequence: CASSYGDSRETQYF.

On this clone itself: A far larger clone is only one base removed, so a read error is likely. The J gene is TRBJ1-2, the V gene TRBV30; D uncertain. The germline CDR1 and CDR2 sequences are GTSNPN and SVGIG (reference sequence). V was shortened by 0 bases and J by 4 bases, with 12 bases between the two germline ends. This CDR3 is built from 14 residues. The DNA of the CDR3 is TGTGCCTGGAGTGTCGGGCCTTGCTTCTATGGCTACACCTTC. Amino acids: CAWSVGPCFYGYTF.

V usage is TRBV18 and J usage is TRBJ2-1; 7 positions agree with TRBD1. The CDR3 totals 15 residues. After removal of 6 bases from V and 2 bases from J, the junction contained 7 bases not matched to a gene. Germline V gene data show CDR1 as KGHSH and CDR2 as LQKENI. Here the CDR3 reads CASSPSQGAYNEQFF. CDR3 DNA: TGTGCCAGCTCGCCCAGTCAGGGGGCCTACAATGAGCAGTTCTTC. Complete variable domain (other parts from reference TRBV18 and TRBJ2-1): NAGVMQNPRHLVRRRGQEARLRCSPMKGHSHVYWYRQLPEEGLKFMVYLQKENIIDESGMPKERFSAEFPKEGPSILRIQQVVRGDSAAYFCASSPSQGAYNEQFFGPGTRLTVL.